This T cell receptor (beta chain) is drawn from a study of cytomegalovirus exposure and HLA in healthy donors. The PCR contained 60 Vbeta and 13 Jbeta primers. Profiling relied on immunoSEQ multiplex PCR, and the TCRdb table lists in-frame clones only, not all of them. The sample has approximately 170,000 clones, 82% seen once. Trimming removed 3 bases at V and 5 bases at J, with 6 bases between. CDR3 size: 11 residues. CDR1 is SGHRS and CDR2 is YFSETQ in the germline V gene. The sequencing sample was made of PBMCs. The receptor's source is a male donor in good health and CMV-seronegative. The genes are TRBV5-1 and TRBJ2-7; D is unclear. The chain's CDR3 is CASSSHDEQYF. DNA of the CDR3: TGCGCCAGCAGCTCACACGACGAGCAGTACTTC.